This paragraph reports one T cell receptor (beta chain). TCRdb keeps only in-frame clones here, not all; method: immunoSEQ multiplex PCR. The data hold 470,000 or so clones, with around 88% observed a single time. The V and J ends lost 8 bases and 3 bases respectively, with 20 bases between them. CDR1 is SGHTA and CDR2 is FQGNSA in the germline V gene. CDR3 length: 16 amino acids. This specimen belongs to a study of blood T cell repertoires in COVID-19. Study summary: PBMCs, B-cell-depleted T cells, or T cells were the source of the cDNA or gDNA that made up the material.

This clonotype was sampled from a woman younger than 45 with acute or convalescent COVID-19. The chain joins TRBV7-2 to TRBJ1-5; D is unclear. Input material: peripheral blood. The CDR3 region is CASRPPGGSFNQPQHF. The CDR3 DNA reads TGTGCCAGCCGACCACCCGGTGGGAGCTTCAATCAGCCCCAGCATTTT.